The 20 T cell receptor beta chains presented below share a single source sample, sequenced in a study of blood T cell repertoires in COVID-19. Only in-frame clones appear in the TCRdb table, and some are missing; sequencing was by immunoSEQ multiplex PCR. Here the sample spans about 180,000 clones, about four fifths being singletons. Material: peripheral blood. These receptors were obtained from a human donor in a cohort sampled during active COVID-19.

J is TRBJ1-4 and V is TRBV10-1; weak D call: TRBD1 (6 bases). Germline lookup yields CDR1 WNHNN and CDR2 SYGVQD (reference sequence). The V and J ends lost 7 bases and 8 bases respectively, with 17 bases between them. The CDR3 covers 14 residues. The CDR3 region has the DNA TGCGCCAGCATCAATACAGGGAAATCAGAAAAACTGTTTTTT. It encodes CASINTGKSEKLFF.

This chain uses TRBV9 with TRBJ2-7; D remains unclear. This CDR3 spans 13 amino acids. V was pared by 3 bases and J by 0 bases, with 7 bases between. Germline CDR1 and CDR2: SGDLS and YYNGEE. CDR3 amino acids: CASSAGNSYEQYF. The CDR3 DNA is TGTGCCAGCAGCGCGGGTAACTCCTACGAGCAGTACTTC.

The chain links TRBV5-1 to TRBJ2-7; TRBD2 is a possible D gene (6 bases). The length of the CDR3 is 15 residues. Germline V lookup: CDR1 SGHRS, CDR2 YFSETQ. V lost 0 bases to trimming and J lost 5 bases, with 15 bases between them. The CDR3 DNA sequence: TGCGCCAGCAGCTTGGCTAGGGGACTTTACAACGAGCAGTACTTC. This translates into CASSLARGLYNEQYF.

The chain couples TRBV5-1 to TRBJ2-2; D is unclear. This CDR3 is 15 amino acids long. Germline V gene sequence: CDR1 SGHRS, CDR2 YFSETQ. Trimming left V 0 bases short and J 2 bases short, with 8 bases between. CDR3 in DNA: TGCGCCAGCAGCTTGGGACACCGAAACACCGGGGAGCTGTTTTTT. It yields the protein CASSLGHRNTGELFF.

This clone was observed a few times. The chain has TRBV5-4 and TRBJ1-3; D is unclear. Germline CDR1 is SGHNT and CDR2 is YYREEE (reference sequence). Deletions cut 5 bases from V and 2 bases from J, with 14 bases between. This CDR3 is built from 15 residues. The CDR3 region is CASSPGNGAGNTIYF. The CDR3 nucleotides read TGTGCCAGCAGTCCTGGGAACGGGGCTGGAAACACCATATATTTT. The full variable domain, completed using reference TRBV5-4 and TRBJ1-3, is ETGVTQSPTHLIKTRGQQVTLRCSSQSGHNTVSWYQQALGQGPQFIFQYYREEENGRGNFPPRFSGLQFPNYSSELNVNALELDDSALYLCASSPGNGAGNTIYFGEGSWLTVV.

V gene TRBV11-3 combines with J gene TRBJ2-5; no clear D gene. CDR1 is SGHNT, CDR2 YENEEA, per germline. The CDR3 has 13 amino acids. The ends were cut back, 5 bases at V and 0 bases at J, with 7 bases in the middle. As DNA, the CDR3 is TGTGCCAGCAGCCACGACTACCAAGAGACCCAGTACTTC. Its protein is CASSHDYQETQYF.

This chain joins TRBV18 and TRBJ1-1, with 11 bases matching TRBD1. In germline, CDR1 is KGHSH, CDR2 LQKENI. This CDR3 has 16 amino acids. V dropped 0 bases and J dropped 3; count of bases not matched to a gene: 3. CDR3 nucleotides: TGTGCCAGCTCACCACCGGGACAGGGGGAGTACACTGAAGCTTTCTTT. Amino acid sequence: CASSPPGQGEYTEAFF.

This chain links TRBV4-2 with TRBJ1-1; 8 bases line up with TRBD1. The CDR3 is made up of 14 amino acids. V lost 3 bases to trimming and J lost 8 bases; unmatched junction nucleotides: 8. In germline, CDR1 is LGHNA, CDR2 YNFKEQ. In nucleotides, the CDR3 is TGTGCCAGCAGCCACCCGACAGGGGTCGAAGAAGCTTTCTTT. The encoded protein is CASSHPTGVEEAFF.

Only a few counts were recorded for this clone. The chain has TRBV29-1 and TRBJ1-4, with TRBD1 as a possible D gene (5 bases). This CDR3 contains 13 residues. The V gene lost 7 bases and the J gene lost 2 bases, with 11 bases spanning the gap. Germline CDR1 SQVTM, CDR2 ANQGSEA. For the CDR3, the DNA is TGCAGCGCCGGGAGGGGCACTAATGAAAAACTGTTTTTT. Translated: CSAGRGTNEKLFF.

V is TRBV4-2 and J is TRBJ2-7; a possible D gene is TRBD1 (6 bases). The CDR3 runs to 14 residues. V lost 2 bases and J 3 bases, leaving 11 bases between the germline ends. Germline loops: CDR1 LGHNA, CDR2 YNFKEQ. CDR3 coding DNA: TGTGCCAGCAGCCAAACGGACAGAAACTACGAGCAGTACTTC. Its translation is CASSQTDRNYEQYF.

V is TRBV10-3 and J is TRBJ2-6, with D perhaps matching TRBD2 (6 bases). The CDR3 is 16 residues long. Per germline, CDR1 ENHRY and CDR2 SYGVKD. Trimming pared 4 bases from V and 2 bases from J, leaving 12 bases between. CDR3 nucleotides: TGTGCCATCAGTGGACGAGGGACTGCTGGGGCCAACGTCCTGACTTTC. This translates into CAISGRGTAGANVLTF.

The chain employs TRBV19 and TRBJ1-4, with D tentatively TRBD1 (6 bases). The CDR3 runs 13 residues. CDR1 is LNHDA and CDR2 is SQIVND in the germline V gene (reference sequence). Trimming cost V 4 bases and J 7 bases, with 10 bases left between them. The CDR3 nucleotides read TGTGCCAGTAGTAATACAGGGATTGAAAAACTGTTTTTT. This encodes CASSNTGIEKLFF. The full variable domain, completed using reference TRBV19 and TRBJ1-4, is DGGITQSPKYLFRKEGQNVTLSCEQNLNHDAMYWYRQDPGQGLRLIYYSQIVNDFQKGDIAEGYSVSREKKESFPLTVTSAQKNPTAFYLCASSNTGIEKLFFGSGTQLSVL.

The sample holds a few counts of this clone. The V gene is TRBV3-1 (or the pseudogene TRBV3-2), the J gene TRBJ2-3; tentatively, D is TRBD2 (5 bases). Germline CDR1 LGHDT, CDR2 YNNKEL (reference sequence). The CDR3 has 15 amino acids. Trimming removed 3 bases at V and 6 bases at J, with 16 bases between. The CDR3 region is CASSQALTREDTQYF. In DNA, the CDR3 is TGTGCCAGCAGCCAGGCCCTCACTAGGGAGGATACGCAGTATTTT.

The genes are TRBV29-1 and TRBJ1-2; 11 bases map to TRBD1. CDR3 length: 15 residues. CDR1 is SQVTM, CDR2 ANQGSEA, per germline. The ends lost 1 base at V and 0 bases at J; junction bases unmatched: 1. CDR3 residues: CSVEGTGGSNYGYTF. The CDR3, as DNA: TGCAGCGTTGAAGGGACAGGGGGCTCTAACTATGGCTACACCTTC.

V usage is TRBV5-5 and J usage is TRBJ2-1; D is undetermined. Trimming left V 7 bases short and J 6 bases short, with 8 bases between. CDR1 and CDR2 (germline): SGHKS, YYEKEE (reference sequence). The CDR3 spans 11 residues. In nucleotides, the CDR3 is TGTGCCAGCGGCCCGGGCAATGAGCAGTTCTTC. It translates to CASGPGNEQFF.

The chain recombines TRBV3-1 (or the pseudogene TRBV3-2) with TRBJ2-7; D may be TRBD1 (5 bases). With 1 base removed from V and 2 bases from J, the gap between germline ends came to 12 bases. The CDR3 is 15 residues long. The germline V gene has CDR1 LGHDT and CDR2 YNNKEL (reference sequence). The CDR3 spells CASSQGVAGPYEQYF. CDR3 sequence (DNA): TGTGCCAGCAGCCAAGGGGTGGCAGGGCCCTACGAGCAGTACTTC.

This clone was picked up a small number of times. The gene calls are TRBV19 and TRBJ2-1; 10 nucleotides agree with TRBD2. The junction had 12 bases not matched to a gene; V was cut back by 7 bases and J by 3 bases. CDR1 and CDR2 (germline): LNHDA, SQIVND (reference sequence). This CDR3 comprises 17 residues. CDR3 DNA sequence: TGTGCCAGTACCCGGGGAGTAGCGGGGGGCCTCTACAATGAGCAGTTCTTC. Its translation is CASTRGVAGGLYNEQFF.

The gene calls are TRBV19 and TRBJ1-2, with D possibly matching TRBD1 (6 bases). Germline V gene lookup returns CDR1 LNHDA and CDR2 SQIVND (reference sequence). The V end lost 3 bases, the J end lost 8 bases, and 16 bases lay between the germline ends. This CDR3 spans 14 amino acids. CDR3 bases: TGTGCCAGTAGTATCTCGTACAGGGTGAAGGGCTACACCTTC. Residues: CASSISYRVKGYTF.

This chain links TRBV3-1 (or the pseudogene TRBV3-2) with TRBJ1-1; D unclear. The CDR3 is 13 amino acids. In germline, CDR1 is LGHDT, CDR2 YNNKEL (reference sequence). V dropped 2 bases and J dropped 4 bases, with 8 bases sitting between them. The DNA for the CDR3 is TGTGCCAGCAGCCAACAGGATGGCACTGAAGCTTTCTTT. Translation gives CASSQQDGTEAFF.

The genes are TRBV12-3 or TRBV12-4 and TRBJ2-7; possible D gene TRBD2, 6 bases. Between the trimmed V and J ends, which lost 2 bases and 6 bases, there was a span of 8 bases. CDR3 length equals 12 residues. The CDR3 here is CASSLSAGEQYF. The CDR3 DNA is TGTGCCAGCAGTTTATCAGCGGGCGAGCAGTACTTC.